The present TCR beta chain was sequenced within a study of T-cell memory formation after mild COVID-19. General study results and limits: There was a balanced CD4/CD8 profile in clones contracting day 15 to 85, and later expanders leaned CD4+.

With regard to this clonotype: No antigen is known for it.

The CDR3 has 16 residues. V shed 0 bases, J shed 2 bases, and the junction held 4 bases outside the gene matches. Germline V lookup: CDR1 LGHNA, CDR2 YSLEER. Amplification by 5'RACE using constant-segment primers produced TCR alpha and TCR beta cDNA libraries that carried sample barcodes and UMIs. TCRdb re-called the 5' RACE reads with MiXCR, one entry per CDR3 protein. There are under 250,000 distinct CDR3 sequences in the sample; 9.5% to 10% occur only once, and 3.5% lies in the top ten. The receptor was derived from a man between 18 and 29 years old who had mild COVID-19 (a few samples of this study predate the infection). Cell type and time point are not known. This chain uses TRBV4-3 with TRBJ2-5; 9 bases align to TRBD1. Sequences were obtained from PBMCs or a T cell subset sorted from them (not recorded which). The CDR3 is CASSQDGTGTQETQYF. As DNA, the CDR3 is TGCGCCAGCAGCCAAGACGGGACAGGGACACAAGAGACCCAGTACTTC.